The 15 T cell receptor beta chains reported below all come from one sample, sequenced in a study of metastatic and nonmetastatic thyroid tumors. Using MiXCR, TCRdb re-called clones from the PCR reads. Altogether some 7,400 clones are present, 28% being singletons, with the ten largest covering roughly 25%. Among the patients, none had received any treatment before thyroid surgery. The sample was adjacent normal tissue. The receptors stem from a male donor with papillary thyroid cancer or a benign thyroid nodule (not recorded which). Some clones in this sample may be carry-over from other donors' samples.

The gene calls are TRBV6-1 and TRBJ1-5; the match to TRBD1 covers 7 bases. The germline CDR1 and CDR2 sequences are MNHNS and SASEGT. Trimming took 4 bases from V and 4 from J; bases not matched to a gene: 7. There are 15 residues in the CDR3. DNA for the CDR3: TGTGCCAGCAGTGTCGACAGGGAGCAGAATCAGCCCCAGCATTTT. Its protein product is CASSVDREQNQPQHF.

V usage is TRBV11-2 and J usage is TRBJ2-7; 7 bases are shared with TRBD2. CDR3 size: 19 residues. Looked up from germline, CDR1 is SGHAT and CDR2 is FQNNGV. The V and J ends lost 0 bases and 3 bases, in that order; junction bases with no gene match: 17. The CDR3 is CASSLDRAGTGLLHYEQYF. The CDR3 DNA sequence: TGTGCCAGCAGCTTAGATCGGGCAGGTACGGGACTACTTCACTACGAGCAGTACTTC.

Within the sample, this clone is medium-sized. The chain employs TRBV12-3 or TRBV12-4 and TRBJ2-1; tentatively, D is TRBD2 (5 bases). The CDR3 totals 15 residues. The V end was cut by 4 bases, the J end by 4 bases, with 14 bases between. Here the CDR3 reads CASSSGSGRYNEQFF. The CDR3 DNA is TGTGCCAGCAGTTCGGGATCAGGACGGTACAATGAGCAGTTCTTC.

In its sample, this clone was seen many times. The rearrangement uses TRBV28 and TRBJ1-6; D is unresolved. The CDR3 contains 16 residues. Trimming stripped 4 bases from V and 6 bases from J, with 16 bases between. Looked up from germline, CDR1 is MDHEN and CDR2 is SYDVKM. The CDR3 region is CASSSPAITANSPLHF. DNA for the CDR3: TGTGCCAGCAGTTCCCCCGCTATTACGGCTAATTCACCCCTCCACTTT.

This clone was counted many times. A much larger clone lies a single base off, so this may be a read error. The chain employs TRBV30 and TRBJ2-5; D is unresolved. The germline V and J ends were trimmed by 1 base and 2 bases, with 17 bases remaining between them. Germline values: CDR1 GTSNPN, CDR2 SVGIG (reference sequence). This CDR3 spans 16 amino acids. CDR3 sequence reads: CAWSALNPLKQETQYF. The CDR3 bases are TGTGCCTGGAGTGCACTAAACCCACTCAAACAAGAGACCCAGTACTTC. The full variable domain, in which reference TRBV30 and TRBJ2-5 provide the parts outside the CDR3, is SQTIHQWPATLVQPVGSPLSLECTVEGTSNPNLYWYRQAAGRGLQLLFYSVGIGQISSEVPQNLSASRPQDRQFILSSKKLLLSDSGFYLCAWSALNPLKQETQYFGPGTRLLVL.

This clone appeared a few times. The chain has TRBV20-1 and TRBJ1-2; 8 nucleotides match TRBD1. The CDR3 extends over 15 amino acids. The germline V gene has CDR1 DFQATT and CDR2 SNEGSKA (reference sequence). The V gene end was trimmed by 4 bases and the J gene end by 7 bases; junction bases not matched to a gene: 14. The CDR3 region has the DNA TGCAGTGCTACTCCCGACAGGGGTGCTATGGGTGGCTACACCTTC. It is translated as CSATPDRGAMGGYTF.

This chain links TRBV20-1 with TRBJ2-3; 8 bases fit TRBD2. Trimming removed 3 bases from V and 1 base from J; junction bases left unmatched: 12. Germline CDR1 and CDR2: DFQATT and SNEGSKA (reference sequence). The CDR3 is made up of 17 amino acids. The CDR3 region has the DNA TGCAGTGCTAGCCCACCCCTCGGGAGGGCCGGCACAGATACGCAGTATTTT. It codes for CSASPPLGRAGTDTQYF.

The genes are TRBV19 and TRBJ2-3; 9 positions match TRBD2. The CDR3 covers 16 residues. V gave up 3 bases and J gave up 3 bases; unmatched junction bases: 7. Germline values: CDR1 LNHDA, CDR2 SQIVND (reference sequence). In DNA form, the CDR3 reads TGTGCCAGTAGTATTTTGGCGGGAGGGCCAACAGATACGCAGTATTTT. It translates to CASSILAGGPTDTQYF.

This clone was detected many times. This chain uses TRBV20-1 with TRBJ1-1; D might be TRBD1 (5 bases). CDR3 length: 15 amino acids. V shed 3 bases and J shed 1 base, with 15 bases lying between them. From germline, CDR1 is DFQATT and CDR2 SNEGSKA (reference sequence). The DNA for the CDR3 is TGCAGTGCTAGGGGGCGGAGGGTGACGAACACTGAAGCTTTCTTT. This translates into CSARGRRVTNTEAFF.

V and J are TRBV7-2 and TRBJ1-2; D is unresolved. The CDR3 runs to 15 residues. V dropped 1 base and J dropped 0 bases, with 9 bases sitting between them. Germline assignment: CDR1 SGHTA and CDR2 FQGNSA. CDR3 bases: TGTGCCAGCAGCTTAGTCGGCTTTCCTAACTATGGCTACACCTTC. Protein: CASSLVGFPNYGYTF. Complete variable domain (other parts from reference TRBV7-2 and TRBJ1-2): GAGVSQSPSNKVTEKGKDVELRCDPISGHTALYWYRQSLGQGLEFLIYFQGNSAPDKSGLPSDRFSAERTGGSVSTLTIQRTQQEDSAVYLCASSLVGFPNYGYTFGSGTRLTVV.

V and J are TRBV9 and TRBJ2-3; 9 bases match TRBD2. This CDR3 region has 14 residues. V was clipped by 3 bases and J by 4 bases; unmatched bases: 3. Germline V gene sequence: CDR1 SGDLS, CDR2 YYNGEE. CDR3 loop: CASSERGAADTQYF. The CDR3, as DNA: TGTGCCAGCAGCGAGCGGGGGGCCGCAGATACGCAGTATTTT.

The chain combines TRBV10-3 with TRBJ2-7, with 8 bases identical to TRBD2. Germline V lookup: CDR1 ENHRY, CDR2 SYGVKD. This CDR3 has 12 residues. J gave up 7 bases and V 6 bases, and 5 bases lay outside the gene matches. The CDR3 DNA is TGTGCCATCAGGGGACTAGTAGGGGAGCAGTACTTC. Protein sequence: CAIRGLVGEQYF.

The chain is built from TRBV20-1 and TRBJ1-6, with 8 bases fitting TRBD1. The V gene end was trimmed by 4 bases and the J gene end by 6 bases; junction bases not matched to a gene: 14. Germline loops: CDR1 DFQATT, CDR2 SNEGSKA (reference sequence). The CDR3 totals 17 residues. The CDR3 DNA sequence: TGCAGTGCTATCGCCCAGTACTCAGGGGGCAGTAATTCACCCCTCCACTTT. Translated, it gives CSAIAQYSGGSNSPLHF.

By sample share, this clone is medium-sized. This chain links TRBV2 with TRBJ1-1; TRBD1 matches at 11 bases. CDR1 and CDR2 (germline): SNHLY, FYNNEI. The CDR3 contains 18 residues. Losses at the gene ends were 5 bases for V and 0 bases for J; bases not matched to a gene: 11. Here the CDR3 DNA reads TGTGCCAGCAGTCCCCGTAGGACAGGGGGCCTCATGAACACTGAAGCTTTCTTT. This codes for CASSPRRTGGLMNTEAFF.

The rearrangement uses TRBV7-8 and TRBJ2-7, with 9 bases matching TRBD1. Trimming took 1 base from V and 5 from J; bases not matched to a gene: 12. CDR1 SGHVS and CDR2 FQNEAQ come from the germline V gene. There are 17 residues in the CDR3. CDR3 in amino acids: CASSLVECGTGLNEQYF. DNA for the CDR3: TGTGCCAGCAGCTTAGTTGAGTGTGGGACAGGGCTTAACGAGCAGTACTTC. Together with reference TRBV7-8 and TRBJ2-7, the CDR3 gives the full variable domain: GAGVSQSPRYKVAKRGQDVALRCDPISGHVSLFWYQQALGQGPEFLTYFQNEAQLDKSGLPSDRFFAERPEGSVSTLKIQRTQQEDSAVYLCASSLVECGTGLNEQYFGPGTRLTVT.